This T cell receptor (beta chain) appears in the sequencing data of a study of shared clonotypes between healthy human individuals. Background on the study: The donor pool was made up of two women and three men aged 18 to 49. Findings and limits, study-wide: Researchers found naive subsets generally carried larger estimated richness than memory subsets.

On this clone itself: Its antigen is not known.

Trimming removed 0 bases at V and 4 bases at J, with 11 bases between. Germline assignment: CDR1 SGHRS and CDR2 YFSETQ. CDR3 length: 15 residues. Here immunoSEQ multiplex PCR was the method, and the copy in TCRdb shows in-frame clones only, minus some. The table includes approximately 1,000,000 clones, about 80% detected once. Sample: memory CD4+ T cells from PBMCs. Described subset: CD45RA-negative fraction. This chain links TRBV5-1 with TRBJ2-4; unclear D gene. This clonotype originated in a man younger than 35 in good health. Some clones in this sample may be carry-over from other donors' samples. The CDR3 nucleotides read TGCGCCAGCAGCTTGGCGGTGACTGGGAAAAACATTCAGTACTTC. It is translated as CASSLAVTGKNIQYF.